Each of the 32 T cell receptor beta chains below was sequenced from the same sample in a study of circulating tumor DNA in untreated peripheral T-cell lymphoma. Data came from immunoSEQ multiplex PCR; TCRdb stores just in-frame clones and leaves some out. The sample includes thousands of clones, under 80% of them seen just once. Sequenced sample: tumor tissue. The receptors were gathered from a human donor with peripheral T-cell lymphoma.

V gene TRBV2 combines with J gene TRBJ2-4, with D perhaps matching TRBD2 (5 bases). Germline-derived CDR1 and CDR2 are SNHLY and FYNNEI. V lost 2 bases to trimming and J lost 2 bases, with 13 bases between them. This CDR3 has 16 residues. CDR3 in amino acids: CASSETETGTKNIQYF. CDR3 sequence (DNA): TGTGCCAGCAGTGAAACGGAAACGGGGACCAAAAACATTCAGTACTTC.

The genes are TRBV6-8 and TRBJ2-7; TRBD2 agrees at 12 bases. V was clipped by 2 bases and J by 4 bases; unmatched bases: 0. CDR1 and CDR2 (germline): MNHGY, SAAAGT. This CDR3 comprises 14 residues. CDR3 region: CASSYGTSGYEQYF. Here the CDR3 DNA reads TGTGCCAGCAGTTACGGGACTAGCGGGTACGAGCAGTACTTC.

The chain combines TRBV7-6 with TRBJ2-1; TRBD1 is a possible D gene (6 bases). Germline V gene sequence: CDR1 SGHVS, CDR2 FNYEAQ. V was shortened by 3 bases and J by 7 bases, with 16 bases between the two germline ends. The CDR3 totals 15 residues. CDR3: CASSLSRGLKNEQFF. The CDR3, as DNA: TGTGCCAGCAGCTTGTCAAGGGGGTTAAAGAATGAGCAGTTCTTC.

The gene calls are TRBV11-3 and TRBJ2-7; D is perhaps TRBD2 (5 bases). The CDR3 consists of 14 residues. V was pared by 5 bases and J by 12 bases, with 23 bases between. CDR1 SGHNT and CDR2 YENEEA come from the germline V gene. The CDR3 is CASSPGVGLTWRYF. CDR3 DNA: TGTGCCAGCAGCCCGGGCGTAGGACTGACATGGAGGTACTTC.

The genes are TRBV5-1 and TRBJ2-2; TRBD2 matches 7 bases. The germline CDR1 and CDR2 sequences are SGHRS and YFSETQ. The CDR3 extends over 16 amino acids. Losses at the gene ends were 4 bases for V and 6 bases for J; bases not matched to a gene: 12. CDR3 sequence (DNA): TGCGCCAGCAGCCCAACCGGGACTACGGCGCCCGGGGAGCTGTTTTTT. It translates to CASSPTGTTAPGELFF.

The V call is TRBV18, the J call TRBJ1-5; D remains ambiguous. CDR1 and CDR2 from the germline V gene are KGHSH and LQKENI. CDR3 size: 17 residues. V lost 4 bases and J 3 bases, leaving 19 bases between the germline ends. CDR3 residues: CASSRSGPEEINQPQHF. Here the CDR3 DNA reads TGTGCCAGCTCACGATCCGGCCCTGAGGAGATCAATCAGCCCCAGCATTTT. Using reference TRBV18 and TRBJ1-5 for the parts outside the CDR3, the full variable domain is NAGVMQNPRHLVRRRGQEARLRCSPMKGHSHVYWYRQLPEEGLKFMVYLQKENIIDESGMPKERFSAEFPKEGPSILRIQQVVRGDSAAYFCASSRSGPEEINQPQHFGDGTRLSIL.

The chain is built from TRBV18 and TRBJ2-1, with TRBD2 identical over 8 bases. CDR1 and CDR2 from the germline V gene are KGHSH and LQKENI. The CDR3 totals 16 residues. With 3 bases clipped from V and 9 bases from J, the junction kept 13 bases outside the gene matches. CDR3 DNA sequence: TGTGCCAGCTCACCGAGCATAGCGGGGACCCGGGGTGAGCAGTTCTTC. Amino acid sequence: CASSPSIAGTRGEQFF.

The V gene is TRBV11-3, the J gene TRBJ1-2; TRBD1 matches 7 bases. V dropped 5 bases and J dropped 4; count of bases not matched to a gene: 10. CDR1 is SGHNT and CDR2 is YENEEA in the germline V gene. This CDR3 has 15 residues. Here the CDR3 DNA reads TGTGCCAGCAGCCCCAGCGAGGGACAGCTCTATGGCTACACCTTC. Amino acid sequence: CASSPSEGQLYGYTF.

The chain joins TRBV6-4 to TRBJ2-1; 8 bases match TRBD2. Germline CDR1 is MRHNA and CDR2 is SNTAGT. This CDR3 is built from 15 residues. The trim removed 0 bases at V and 8 bases at J, leaving 6 bases unmatched. CDR3 loop: CASSDSGTSMDEQFF. The CDR3 nucleotides read TGTGCCAGCAGTGACTCAGGGACTAGTATGGATGAGCAGTTCTTC.

The chain links TRBV18 to TRBJ1-1; D perhaps matches TRBD1 (5 bases). The CDR3 totals 16 residues. The germline V gene encodes CDR1 KGHSH and CDR2 LQKENI. V was clipped by 2 bases and J by 8 bases, with 21 bases between them. The CDR3 region has the DNA TGTGCCAGCTCACCAACCCTGAGGGGCAGCGGGAAAGAAGCTTTCTTT. Translation gives CASSPTLRGSGKEAFF.

The CDR3 loop is CSGGGRATDTQYF. For the CDR3, the DNA is TGCAGCGGGGGTGGTAGGGCTACAGATACGCAGTATTTT. This chain uses TRBV29-1 with TRBJ2-3; D is uncertain. The CDR3 has 13 amino acids. V was shortened by 7 bases and J by 3 bases, with 14 bases between the two germline ends. Germline CDR1 is SQVTM and CDR2 is ANQGSEA.

The chain carries TRBV14 and TRBJ2-1; 14 positions agree with TRBD2. Germline loops: CDR1 SGHDN, CDR2 FVKESK. The CDR3 sequence is 16 residues long. The V and J ends lost 3 bases and 7 bases, in that order; junction bases with no gene match: 5. CDR3 protein: CASSHPGLAGENEQFF. The CDR3 coding sequence is TGTGCCAGCAGCCATCCGGGACTAGCGGGAGAAAATGAGCAGTTCTTC.

This clone was detected a few times. V and J are TRBV18 and TRBJ2-2, with 12 bases identical to TRBD2. Germline CDR1 is KGHSH and CDR2 is LQKENI. V lost 6 bases, J lost 5 bases, and 13 bases stayed unmatched. This CDR3 contains 18 residues. Written as DNA, the CDR3 is TGTGCCAGCTCCCAAAAGCAACTAGCGGGAGGTAGGACCGGGGAGCTGTTTTTT. Encoded protein: CASSQKQLAGGRTGELFF.

The rearrangement joins TRBV23-1 to TRBJ2-3; D uncertain. TRBV23-1 is an open reading frame whose function is uncertain. This CDR3 is 16 amino acids long. V lost 6 bases, J lost 2 bases, and 18 bases lay in between. CDR3 sequence (DNA): TGCGCCAGCAGCCAAGGTTCCCAGCGCTACACAGATACGCAGTATTTT. Translating gives CASSQGSQRYTDTQYF.

V gene TRBV9 combines with J gene TRBJ2-5; D is perhaps TRBD1 (6 bases). The CDR3 runs 14 residues. The germline CDR1 and CDR2 sequences are SGDLS and YYNGEE. V was trimmed by 0 bases and J by 2 bases, leaving 8 bases between them. The CDR3 nucleotides are TGTGCCAGCAGCGTAGCGCAGGGGCAAGAGACCCAGTACTTC. Amino acids: CASSVAQGQETQYF.

A word on this clone: X marks the residue encoded by a base that is unread or ambiguous. V is TRBV6-8 and J is TRBJ2-7; D tentatively fits TRBD1 or TRBD2 (5 bases each). Germline CDR1 is MNHGY and CDR2 is SAAAGT. Between the trimmed V and J ends, which lost 6 bases and 3 bases, there was a span of 18 bases. This CDR3 contains 15 residues. As DNA, the CDR3 is TGTGCCAGCAGACGAACCGGGACGGCCAYCTACGAGCAGTACTTC. This sequence encodes CASRRTGTAXYEQYF.

The chain uses TRBV23-1 and TRBJ2-1; D gene ambiguous. TRBV23-1 is reported as an ORF; its role is uncertain. The ends were cut back, 6 bases at V and 7 bases at J, with 19 bases in the middle. CDR3 length: 15 amino acids. The DNA of the CDR3 is TGCGCCAGCAGCCAAGATTTAACGGCCCTGAATGAGCAGTTCTTC. Amino acids: CASSQDLTALNEQFF.

The rearrangement uses TRBV6-8 and TRBJ2-3; no firm D call. With 0 bases removed from V and 0 bases from J, the gap between germline ends came to 13 bases. CDR3 length equals 17 residues. Germline V gene data show CDR1 as MNHGY and CDR2 as SAAAGT. CDR3: CASSYSTSWRSTDTQYF. The CDR3, as DNA: TGTGCCAGCAGTTACTCGACGAGCTGGCGGAGCACAGATACGCAGTATTTT.

As to this clone: Compared with germline, one end of the junction differs, possibly owing to a read error. In DNA, the CDR3 is TGTGCAAGTAAGGACGGTCACACTGAAGCTTTCTTT. Residues: CASKDGHTEAFF. The chain has TRBV19 and TRBJ1-1; D is unclear. Germline lookup yields CDR1 LNHDA and CDR2 SQIVND (reference sequence). The CDR3 extends over 12 amino acids.

The chain couples TRBV1 to TRBJ1-2. TRBV1 is marked as a pseudogene. CDR3 length equals 15 residues. The CDR3 nucleotides are TGCGCCAGCAGCCAAGAGCGGGGGTACAACTATGGCTACACCTTC. This encodes CASSQERGYNYGYTF.

The chain carries TRBV30 and TRBJ2-4; D not certain. V was cut by 5 bases and J by 7 bases, with 12 bases left in between. The length of the CDR3 is 12 residues. Germline V lookup: CDR1 GTSNPN, CDR2 SVGIG (reference sequence). The CDR3 nucleotides read TGTGCCTGGTCAGAAAATGTGAACATTCAGTACTTC. This codes for CAWSENVNIQYF.

The chain links TRBV19 to TRBJ2-5; 7 bases are shared with TRBD1. Germline trimming cut 7 bases from V and 6 bases from J; bases unmatched to any gene: 8. Germline assignment: CDR1 LNHDA and CDR2 SQIVND (reference sequence). This CDR3 has 13 amino acids. CDR3 protein: CASNRQGEKTQYF. CDR3 bases: TGTGCCAGTAACCGACAGGGAGAAAAGACCCAGTACTTC.

The rearrangement links TRBV25-1 to TRBJ2-3; no clear D. The germline V gene encodes CDR1 MGHDK and CDR2 SYGVNS. The V end lost 3 bases, the J end lost 0 bases, and 10 bases lay between the germline ends. The length of the CDR3 is 15 residues. The DNA of the CDR3 is TGTGCCAGCAGTGATCAACTCATGAGCACAGATACGCAGTATTTT. This encodes CASSDQLMSTDTQYF.

Points on this clone: The junction departs from germline at one end; a sequencing error may be responsible. The rearrangement links TRBV6-4 to TRBJ2-3; 7 bases align to TRBD2. The CDR3 is 18 residues long. Germline values: CDR1 MRHNA, CDR2 SNTAGT. DNA of the CDR3: TGTGCCATCAGTGAGGGTCCCCTGGGAGGGCGAGGGACAGATACGCAGTATTTT. Residues: CAISEGPLGGRGTDTQYF.

The chain combines TRBV5-1 with TRBJ1-2, with D tentatively TRBD1 (6 bases). The germline CDR1 and CDR2 sequences are SGHRS and YFSETQ. The V gene lost 3 bases and the J gene lost 3 bases, with 12 bases spanning the gap. There are 14 residues in the CDR3. CDR3 region: CASSSTGLDYGYTF. Written as DNA, the CDR3 is TGCGCCAGCAGCTCTACAGGGTTAGACTATGGCTACACCTTC.

The chain has TRBV1 and TRBJ1-2. TRBV1 is marked as a pseudogene. The length of the CDR3 is 15 residues. The CDR3 DNA reads TGCGCCAGCAGCCAAGTCGCCAGGAGCGATTATGGCTACACCTTC. Translated, it gives CASSQVARSDYGYTF.

This clone appeared once. The V and J genes are TRBV12-5 and TRBJ2-3; D remains ambiguous. The germline V and J ends were trimmed by 0 bases and 2 bases, with 12 bases remaining between them. Looked up from germline, CDR1 is LGHNT and CDR2 is FRNRAP. CDR3 length: 16 residues. For the CDR3, the DNA is TGTGCTAGTGGTTTGGTAATAGGTCCTTCCACAGATACGCAGTATTTT. Translating it yields CASGLVIGPSTDTQYF.

The table lists this clone with a few counts. CDR3: CASSSGQGAGNTIYF. The CDR3 DNA is TGTGCCAGCAGCTCCGGACAGGGGGCTGGAAACACCATATATTTT. The J gene is TRBJ1-3, the V gene TRBV11-3; 10 bases align to TRBD1. Trimming removed 4 bases from V and 2 bases from J; junction bases left unmatched: 2. The V gene's germline CDR1 is SGHNT and CDR2 YENEEA. The CDR3 is 15 residues long.

This chain uses TRBV6-7 with TRBJ2-3, with 13 bases matching TRBD2. TRBV6-7 is marked as an open reading frame, function uncertain. This CDR3 is built from 18 residues. V was pared by 1 base and J by 2 bases, with 6 bases of the junction left unmatched. Here the CDR3 reads CASSYYRGLAGPTDTQYF. The CDR3 bases are TGTGCCAGCAGTTACTACAGGGGACTAGCGGGGCCCACAGATACGCAGTATTTT.

This chain joins TRBV19 and TRBJ2-1; 10 bases are shared with TRBD2. Per germline, CDR1 LNHDA and CDR2 SQIVND (reference sequence). V was pared by 5 bases and J by 8 bases, with 6 bases of the junction left unmatched. There are 14 residues in the CDR3. For the CDR3, the DNA is TGTGCCAGTAGTGGTAGACTAGCGGGTTATGAGCAGTTCTTC. Encoded protein: CASSGRLAGYEQFF.

This clone appeared a few times. V is TRBV18 and J is TRBJ2-3; 7 bases align to TRBD1. The germline CDR1 and CDR2 sequences are KGHSH and LQKENI. With 0 bases clipped from V and 7 bases from J, the junction kept 4 bases outside the gene matches. The CDR3 runs to 14 residues. The CDR3 loop reads CASSPPTGMYTQYF. CDR3 sequence (DNA): TGTGCCAGCTCACCACCGACAGGGATGTATACGCAGTATTTT. The full variable domain, in which reference TRBV18 and TRBJ2-3 provide the parts outside the CDR3, is NAGVMQNPRHLVRRRGQEARLRCSPMKGHSHVYWYRQLPEEGLKFMVYLQKENIIDESGMPKERFSAEFPKEGPSILRIQQVVRGDSAAYFCASSPPTGMYTQYFGPGTRLTVL.

This chain joins TRBV5-1 and TRBJ2-7, with D tentatively TRBD1 (6 bases). Germline V CDR1 and CDR2: SGHRS, YFSETQ. Trimming took off 1 base at V and 6 bases at J, with 17 bases between the two ends. This CDR3 is 15 amino acids long. The chain's CDR3 is CASSLQGSSISEQYF. The CDR3 region has the DNA TGCGCCAGCAGCTTGCAGGGGTCCTCTATATCCGAGCAGTACTTC.